This T cell receptor beta chain derives from a study of blood T cell repertoires in COVID-19. For the study at large: Acute and convalescent COVID-19 specimens originated in the United States, Italy and Spain.

In its sample, this clone was seen a few times. CDR3 length: 17 residues. Trimming pared 0 bases from V and 1 base from J, leaving 13 bases between. The germline V gene has CDR1 GTSNPN and CDR2 SVGIG (reference sequence). The repertoire was sequenced with immunoSEQ multiplex PCR; TCRdb's copy has only in-frame clones and lacks some. The table lists approximately 140,000 clones, around 81% of them singletons. The material sequenced was peripheral blood. This sequence was found in a human donor with acute or convalescent COVID-19. The donor label of this sample is uncertain. The chain recombines TRBV30 with TRBJ2-6, with D possibly TRBD1 on 6 matching bases. The CDR3 bases are TGTGCCTGGAGTGTCGGGCAGGGGTTTTCTGGGGCCAACGTCCTGACTTTC. This gives the protein CAWSVGQGFSGANVLTF. Filled out from reference TRBV30 and TRBJ2-6, the complete variable domain reads SQTIHQWPATLVQPVGSPLSLECTVEGTSNPNLYWYRQAAGRGLQLLFYSVGIGQISSEVPQNLSASRPQDRQFILSSKKLLLSDSGFYLCAWSVGQGFSGANVLTFGAGSRLTVL.